What follows are 5 T cell receptor beta chains derived from one specimen sequenced in a study of early T cells in non-severe SARS-CoV-2 infection. Using its own MiXCR run on the 5' RACE reads, TCRdb lists one record per CDR3 protein. In the table there are 17,000 or so distinct CDR3 sequences, around 5.8% of which are singletons. Sequenced here: whole blood, sampled at baseline. These receptors all come from an adult who was a healthcare worker with PCR-confirmed SARS-CoV-2 infection or an uninfected control (not recorded which).

The rearrangement joins TRBV24-1 to TRBJ1-5; 7 bases are a match to TRBD1. After removal of 3 bases from V and 3 bases from J, the junction contained 13 bases not matched to a gene. The V gene's germline CDR1 is KGHDR and CDR2 SFDVKD. CDR3 length: 18 residues. The DNA for the CDR3 is TGTGCCACCAGTGATCTACCGACGACAGGGATGGACAATCAGCCCCAGCATTTT. This encodes CATSDLPTTGMDNQPQHF.

This clonotype appeared many times. The chain links TRBV29-1 to TRBJ1-1, with D maybe TRBD1 (5 bases). This CDR3 is 13 amino acids long. CDR1 is SQVTM, CDR2 ANQGSEA, per germline. Trimming shortened V by 3 bases and J by 5 bases, and 13 bases separated the two germline ends. CDR3 sequence reads: CSVDKGRGTEAFF. As DNA, the CDR3 is TGCAGCGTTGATAAGGGGAGGGGAACTGAAGCTTTCTTT.

This clonotype showed up many times. The rearrangement joins TRBV6-5 to TRBJ1-6; D perhaps matches TRBD1 (6 bases). The CDR3 is made up of 18 amino acids. The germline V gene has CDR1 MNHEY and CDR2 SVGAGI. V shed 1 base and J shed 7 bases, with 20 bases lying between them. The CDR3 spells CASSYFDRPGLWNSPLHF. The CDR3 DNA reads as TGTGCCAGCAGTTACTTTGACAGGCCGGGGCTATGGAATTCACCCCTCCACTTT.

This clonotype was counted many times. The chain has TRBV4-2 and TRBJ1-1, with D hard to call. The CDR3 loop spans 15 amino acids. Trimming stripped 2 bases from V and 8 bases from J, with 18 bases between. Germline assignment: CDR1 LGHNA and CDR2 YNFKEQ. The CDR3 sequence is CASSQISVAGLEAFF. The DNA for the CDR3 is TGTGCCAGCAGCCAAATTTCTGTGGCGGGGTTGGAAGCTTTCTTT.

The rearrangement uses TRBV4-1 and TRBJ2-7; D is possibly TRBD2 (7 bases). V lost 5 bases and J 2 bases, leaving 16 bases between the germline ends. From germline, CDR1 is MGHRA and CDR2 YSYEKL. This CDR3 is built from 15 residues. The CDR3 nucleotides are TGCGCCAGCAGCTCCAGGGGAGGGGATACCTACGAGCAGTACTTC. Its protein product is CASSSRGGDTYEQYF.